This T cell receptor beta chain is from a study of T-cell reconstitution after alpha-beta-depleted transplantation in children. It was with unique molecular identifiers that the TCRbeta library was prepared. TCRdb itself ran the PCR reads through MiXCR, one entry per CDR3 protein. The sample contains about 98,000 distinct CDR3 sequences, about 25% of which appear only once. From germline, CDR1 is MDHEN and CDR2 SYDVKM. The ends were cut back, 3 bases at V and 6 bases at J, with 12 bases in the middle. This CDR3 has 14 amino acids. In this sample, this clonotype turned up once. The specimen comprised PBMCs, sampled before TCRalphabeta/CD19-depleted stem cell transplant. The sequence was collected from a boy younger than 10 with acute lymphoblastic leukemia, due to receive a stem cell transplant. The chain employs TRBV28 and TRBJ1-3; no reliable D call. The CDR3 loop reads CASSLVGSANTIYF. CDR3 in DNA: TGTGCCAGCAGTTTGGTGGGTTCGGCAAACACCATATATTTT.